The rows below give T cell receptor beta chains drawn from one sample of a study of T cell responses to AZD1222 COVID-19 vaccine. Sequencing used immunoSEQ multiplex PCR; TCRdb keeps in-frame clones, though not all of them. The data hold 100,000 or so clones, with 86% observed a single time. The sample consisted of peripheral blood, taken on day 0 of AZD1222 vaccination. The receptors originated from an adult in good health. Each CDR3 is given with its conserved first and last residue. The D gene is left open where the match is weak. The listing skips clone size in some rows; elsewhere it reads once, few, many or a size class.

D: -; V: TRBV6-2/TRBV6-3; J: TRBJ2-1; size: -; CDR3: CASSYGSNEQFF; DNA: TGTGCCAGCAGTTACGGCTCCAATGAGCAGTTCTTC
D: -; V: TRBV27; J: TRBJ2-2; size: -; CDR3: CASRANTGELFF; DNA: TGTGCCAGCAGAGCGAACACCGGGGAGCTGTTTTTT
D: -; V: TRBV27; J: TRBJ1-4; size: -; CDR3: CASSFSRGWEKLFF; DNA: TGTGCCAGCAGTTTTAGTAGGGGGTGGGAAAAACTGTTTTTT
D: -; V: TRBV18; J: TRBJ2-2; size: -; CDR3: CASSPPLRPPGELFF; DNA: TGTGCCAGCTCACCACCATTGCGCCCCCCCGGGGAGCTGTTTTTT
D: -; V: TRBV7-2; J: TRBJ1-1; size: -; CDR3: CASSSGHANTEAFF; DNA: TGTGCCAGCAGCTCCGGACACGCGAACACTGAAGCTTTCTTT
D: -; V: TRBV30; J: TRBJ1-6; size: -; CDR3: CAWSRGNDSPLHF; DNA: TGTGCCTGGAGTAGAGGGAATGATTCACCCCTCCACTTT
D: -; V: TRBV7-3; J: TRBJ2-1; size: -; CDR3: CASSLDRGPHNEQFF; DNA: TGTGCCAGCAGCTTAGATCGCGGACCTCACAATGAGCAGTTCTTC
D: -; V: TRBV28; J: TRBJ2-1; size: -; CDR3: CASSSGGDHEQFF; DNA: TGTGCCAGCAGTTCAGGGGGGGATCATGAGCAGTTCTTC
D: -; V: TRBV9; J: TRBJ2-5; size: once; CDR3: CASSRGQETQYF; DNA: TGTGCCAGCAGCCGGGGGCAAGAGACCCAGTACTTC
D: -; V: TRBV27; J: TRBJ1-2; size: -; CDR3: CASSTGWTSGSGYTF; DNA: TGTGCCAGCAGTACAGGGTGGACCAGTGGGTCGGGCTACACCTTC